Detailed here is one T cell receptor beta chain. Its antigen is currently unknown. This sample stems from a study of beta chain features in type 1 diabetes. The authors reverse transcribed all of the isolated RNA, so sequencing captured expressed TCRB transcripts. TCRdb's table, derived via immunoSEQ multiplex PCR, lists solely in-frame clones and lacks some. The table records under 900,000 clones, roughly 16% of them present only once. General study findings and limits: There was no resolution here of whether HLA type influences TCRB rearrangement. Moderate but significant shortening of TCRB CDR3s was recorded in all four CD4+ subsets from Type 1 diabetes patients.

Germline V gene sequence: CDR1 SGHDN, CDR2 FVKESK. Unmatched junction bases numbered 5, after V lost 5 bases and J lost 4 bases. The CDR3 runs 15 residues. Sequenced input: naive CD4+ T cells from blood. The chain combines TRBV14 with TRBJ2-1; 10 bases map to TRBD2. The origin of this receptor is a woman aged 18-29 years in good health. Written as DNA, the CDR3 is TGTGCCAGCAGCGAGGCTAGCGGGAGTTACAATGAGCAGTTCTTC. It specifies CASSEASGSYNEQFF.